This T cell receptor beta chain was recorded in a study of blood T cell repertoires in COVID-19. The method was immunoSEQ multiplex PCR; TCRdb's version includes in-frame clones alone and lacks a portion of them. The sample includes roughly 120,000 clones, roughly 74% of them seen just once. V lost 4 bases and J 0 bases, leaving 6 bases between the germline ends. The CDR3 consists of 13 residues. Germline assignment: CDR1 KGHSH and CDR2 LQKENI. The sequenced material came from peripheral blood. The clonotype originates from an elderly man with COVID-19, enrolled during active disease. V and J are TRBV18 and TRBJ1-1; no firm D call. The CDR3 nucleotides are TGTGCCAGCTCACGTGCGCTGAACACTGAAGCTTTCTTT. Translation gives CASSRALNTEAFF.